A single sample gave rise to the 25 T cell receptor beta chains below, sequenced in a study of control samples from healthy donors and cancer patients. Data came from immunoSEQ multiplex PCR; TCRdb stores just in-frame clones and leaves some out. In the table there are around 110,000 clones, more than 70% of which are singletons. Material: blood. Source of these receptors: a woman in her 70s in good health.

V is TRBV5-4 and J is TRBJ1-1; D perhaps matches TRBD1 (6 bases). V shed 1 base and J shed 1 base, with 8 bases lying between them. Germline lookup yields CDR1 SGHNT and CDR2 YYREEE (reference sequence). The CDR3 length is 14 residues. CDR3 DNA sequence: TGTGCCAGCAGCTTGACAGGGCCGAACACTGAAGCTTTCTTT. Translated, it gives CASSLTGPNTEAFF.

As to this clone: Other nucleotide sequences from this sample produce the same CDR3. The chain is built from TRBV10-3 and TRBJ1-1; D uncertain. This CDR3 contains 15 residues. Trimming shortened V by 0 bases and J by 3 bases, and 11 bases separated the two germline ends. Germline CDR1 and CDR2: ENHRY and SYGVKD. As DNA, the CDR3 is TGTGCCATCAGTGAGTCAGGAGGGAGAGACACTGAAGCTTTCTTT. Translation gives CAISESGGRDTEAFF.

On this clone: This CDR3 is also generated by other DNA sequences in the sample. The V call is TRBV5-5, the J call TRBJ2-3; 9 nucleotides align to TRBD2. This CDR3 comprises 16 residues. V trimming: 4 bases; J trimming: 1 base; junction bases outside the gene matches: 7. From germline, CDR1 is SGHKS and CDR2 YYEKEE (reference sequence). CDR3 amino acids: CASSPGRGGGTDTQYF. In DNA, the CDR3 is TGTGCCAGCAGCCCGGGGCGGGGGGGAGGCACAGATACGCAGTATTTT.

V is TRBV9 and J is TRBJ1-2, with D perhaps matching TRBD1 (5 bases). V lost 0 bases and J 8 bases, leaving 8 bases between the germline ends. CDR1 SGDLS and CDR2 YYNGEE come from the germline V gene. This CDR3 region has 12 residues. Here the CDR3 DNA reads TGTGCCAGCAGCGTAGGGGGGGAGGGCTACACCTTC. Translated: CASSVGGEGYTF.

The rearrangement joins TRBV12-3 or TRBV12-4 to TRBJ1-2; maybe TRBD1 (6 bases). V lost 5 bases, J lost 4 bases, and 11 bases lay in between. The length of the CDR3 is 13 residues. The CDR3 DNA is TGTGCCAGCAGTCCGACAGGTTCCTATGGCTACACCTTC. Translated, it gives CASSPTGSYGYTF.

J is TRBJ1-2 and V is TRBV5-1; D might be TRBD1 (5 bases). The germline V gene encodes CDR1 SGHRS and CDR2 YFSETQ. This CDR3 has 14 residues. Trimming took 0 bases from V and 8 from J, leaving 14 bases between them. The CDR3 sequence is CASSLASSGLGYTF. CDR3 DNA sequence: TGCGCCAGCAGCTTGGCCTCGTCAGGGTTGGGCTACACCTTC.

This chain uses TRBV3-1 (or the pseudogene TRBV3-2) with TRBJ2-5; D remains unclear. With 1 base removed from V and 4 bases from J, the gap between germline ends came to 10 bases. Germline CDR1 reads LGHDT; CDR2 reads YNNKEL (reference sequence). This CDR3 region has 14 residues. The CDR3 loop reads CASSQVAFRETQYF. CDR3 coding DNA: TGTGCCAGCAGCCAAGTCGCGTTCCGAGAGACCCAGTACTTC.

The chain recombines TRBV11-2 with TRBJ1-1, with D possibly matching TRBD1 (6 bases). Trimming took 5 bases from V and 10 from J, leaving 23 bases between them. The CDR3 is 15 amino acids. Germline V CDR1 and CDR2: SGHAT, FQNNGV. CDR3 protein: CASSPVDSSNAGAFF. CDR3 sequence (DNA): TGTGCCAGCAGCCCCGTGGACAGTTCAAACGCGGGAGCTTTCTTT.

The CDR3 is CASSLNVGENEQFF. CDR3 in DNA: TGTGCCAGCAGCTTAAACGTCGGGGAGAATGAGCAGTTCTTC. The chain couples TRBV7-7 to TRBJ2-1; D might be TRBD2 (5 bases). V shed 2 bases and J shed 7 bases, with 12 bases lying between them. The CDR3 spans 14 residues. Per germline, CDR1 SSHAT and CDR2 FNYEAQ (reference sequence).

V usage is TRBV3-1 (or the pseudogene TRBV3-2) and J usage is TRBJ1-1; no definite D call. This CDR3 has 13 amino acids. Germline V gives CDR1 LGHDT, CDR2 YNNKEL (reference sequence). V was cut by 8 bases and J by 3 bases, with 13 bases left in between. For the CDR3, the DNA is TGTGCCAGCGCCGTTAATAGGGACACTGAAGCTTTCTTT. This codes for CASAVNRDTEAFF.

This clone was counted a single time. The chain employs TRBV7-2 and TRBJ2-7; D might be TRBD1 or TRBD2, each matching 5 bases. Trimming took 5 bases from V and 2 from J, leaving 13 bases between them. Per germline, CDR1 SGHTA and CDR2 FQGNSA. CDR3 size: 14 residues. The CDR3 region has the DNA TGTGCCAGCAGCCCGGGGACGGTGACCTACGAGCAGTACTTC. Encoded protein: CASSPGTVTYEQYF.

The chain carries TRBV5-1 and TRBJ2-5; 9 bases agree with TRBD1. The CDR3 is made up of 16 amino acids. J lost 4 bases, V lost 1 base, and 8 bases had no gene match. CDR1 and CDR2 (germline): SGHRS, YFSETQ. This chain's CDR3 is CASSLLATGGRETQYF. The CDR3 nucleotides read TGCGCCAGCAGCTTGTTGGCGACAGGGGGACGAGAGACCCAGTACTTC.

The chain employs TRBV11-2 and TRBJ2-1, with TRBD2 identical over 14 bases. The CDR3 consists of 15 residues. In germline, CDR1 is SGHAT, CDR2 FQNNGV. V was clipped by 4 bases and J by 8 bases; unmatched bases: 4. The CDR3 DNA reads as TGTGCCAGCAGCTCCGGACTAGCGGGGGGACATGAGCAGTTCTTC. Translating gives CASSSGLAGGHEQFF. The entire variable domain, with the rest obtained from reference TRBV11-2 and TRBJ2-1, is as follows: EAGVAQSPRYKIIEKRQSVAFWCNPISGHATLYWYQQILGQGPKLLIQFQNNGVVDDSQLPKDRFSAERLKGVDSTLKIQPAKLEDSAVYLCASSSGLAGGHEQFFGPGTRLTVL.

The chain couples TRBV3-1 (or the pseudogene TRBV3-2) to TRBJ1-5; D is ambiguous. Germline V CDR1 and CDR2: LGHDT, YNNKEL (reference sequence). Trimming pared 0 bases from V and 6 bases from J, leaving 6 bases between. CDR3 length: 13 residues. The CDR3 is CASSQDGIQPQHF. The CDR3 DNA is TGTGCCAGCAGCCAAGATGGTATTCAGCCCCAGCATTTT.

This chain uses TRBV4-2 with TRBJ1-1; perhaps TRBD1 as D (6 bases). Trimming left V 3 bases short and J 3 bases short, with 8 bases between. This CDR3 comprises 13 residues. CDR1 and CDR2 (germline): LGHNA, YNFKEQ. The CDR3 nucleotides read TGTGCCAGCAGCCAGGAGGGGGACACTGAAGCTTTCTTT. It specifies CASSQEGDTEAFF.

CDR3 in amino acids: CASSIGQGQETQYF. CDR3 nucleotides: TGCGCCAGCAGCATAGGACAGGGTCAAGAGACCCAGTACTTC. V gene TRBV5-1 combines with J gene TRBJ2-5; TRBD1 matches at 8 bases. Trimming cost V 4 bases and J 2 bases; bases outside gene matches: 4. CDR3 length equals 14 residues. CDR1 and CDR2 (germline): SGHRS, YFSETQ.

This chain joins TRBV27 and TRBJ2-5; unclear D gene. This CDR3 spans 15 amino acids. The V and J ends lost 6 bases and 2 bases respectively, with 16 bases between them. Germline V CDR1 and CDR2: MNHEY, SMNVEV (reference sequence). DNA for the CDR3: TGTGCCAGCAGAAGAGGTCGAAGGCCTCAAGAGACCCAGTACTTC. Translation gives CASRRGRRPQETQYF.

The CDR3 protein is CASSPGTGSFSNQPQHF. For the CDR3, the DNA is TGTGCCAGCTCACCAGGAACAGGGTCTTTTAGCAATCAGCCCCAGCATTTT. The chain has TRBV18 and TRBJ1-5, with D possibly being TRBD1 (6 bases). Trimming took off 2 bases at V and 0 bases at J, with 14 bases between the two ends. From germline, CDR1 is KGHSH and CDR2 LQKENI. This CDR3 is built from 17 residues.

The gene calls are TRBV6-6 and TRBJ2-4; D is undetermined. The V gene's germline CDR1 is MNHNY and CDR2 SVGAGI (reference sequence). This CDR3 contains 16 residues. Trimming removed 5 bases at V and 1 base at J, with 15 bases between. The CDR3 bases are TGTGCCAGCAGTGCCGGCCTGAGCAGGGCCAAAAACATTCAGTACTTC. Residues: CASSAGLSRAKNIQYF.

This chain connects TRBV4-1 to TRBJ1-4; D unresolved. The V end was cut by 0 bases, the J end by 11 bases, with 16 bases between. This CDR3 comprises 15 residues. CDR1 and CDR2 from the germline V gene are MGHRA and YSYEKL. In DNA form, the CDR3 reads TGCGCCAGCAGCCAAGATCGGAGGGCTTGGGAGAAACTGTTTTTT. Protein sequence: CASSQDRRAWEKLFF.

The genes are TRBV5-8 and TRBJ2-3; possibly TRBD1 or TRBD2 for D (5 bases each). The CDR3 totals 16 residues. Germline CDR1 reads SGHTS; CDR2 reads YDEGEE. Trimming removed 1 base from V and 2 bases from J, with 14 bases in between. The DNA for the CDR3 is TGTGCCAGCAGCTTGCGGTCGGTGGGACCCACAGATACGCAGTATTTT. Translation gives CASSLRSVGPTDTQYF.

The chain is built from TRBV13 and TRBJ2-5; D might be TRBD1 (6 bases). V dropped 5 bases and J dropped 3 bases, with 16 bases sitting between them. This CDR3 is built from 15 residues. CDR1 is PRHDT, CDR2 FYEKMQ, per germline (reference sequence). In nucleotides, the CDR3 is TGTGCCAGCAGCCCCTTGGGGCAGGGGAAAGAGACCCAGTACTTC. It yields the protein CASSPLGQGKETQYF.

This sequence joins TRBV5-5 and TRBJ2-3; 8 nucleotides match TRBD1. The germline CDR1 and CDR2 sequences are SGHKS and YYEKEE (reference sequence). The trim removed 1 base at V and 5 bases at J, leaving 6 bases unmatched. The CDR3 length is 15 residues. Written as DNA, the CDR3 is TGTGCCAGCAGCTTGACCGGGACAGGTGGAGATACGCAGTATTTT. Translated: CASSLTGTGGDTQYF. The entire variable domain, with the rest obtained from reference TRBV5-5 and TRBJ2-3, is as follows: DAGVTQSPTHLIKTRGQQVTLRCSPISGHKSVSWYQQVLGQGPQFIFQYYEKEERGRGNFPDRFSARQFPNYSSELNVNALLLGDSALYLCASSLTGTGGDTQYFGPGTRLTVL.

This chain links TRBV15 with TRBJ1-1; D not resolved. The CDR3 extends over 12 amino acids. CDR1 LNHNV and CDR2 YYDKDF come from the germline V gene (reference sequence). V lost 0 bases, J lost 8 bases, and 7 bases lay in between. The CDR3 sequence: CATSRDVAEAFF. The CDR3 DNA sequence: TGTGCCACCAGCAGAGATGTAGCAGAAGCTTTCTTT.

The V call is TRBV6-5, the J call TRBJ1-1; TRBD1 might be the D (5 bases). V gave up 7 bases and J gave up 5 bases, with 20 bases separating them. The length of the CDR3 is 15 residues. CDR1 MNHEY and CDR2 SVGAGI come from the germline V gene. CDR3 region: CASTGARNSRTEAFF. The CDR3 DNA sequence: TGTGCCAGCACCGGGGCTCGAAACTCAAGGACTGAAGCTTTCTTT.